The entry below describes one T cell receptor (beta chain). Its antigen is not identified. This entry comes from a study of T-cell memory formation after mild COVID-19. Study conclusions and caveats: The appearance of some responding clones in pre-infection memory suggested that cross-reactive memory joined.

Via MiXCR, TCRdb re-called the 5' RACE reads, giving one row per CDR3 protein. The sample has 350,000 to 400,000 distinct CDR3 sequences, 21% seen once. Germline V gene sequence: CDR1 SGHDT, CDR2 YYEEEE. There are 16 residues in the CDR3. V trimming: 2 bases; J trimming: 8 bases; junction bases outside the gene matches: 15. The clonotype was recovered from an adult woman who had mild COVID-19 (a few samples of this study predate the infection). Cell type and time point are not known. V is TRBV5-6 and J is TRBJ1-2; 7 bases agree with TRBD1. Input material: PBMCs or a T cell subset sorted from them (not recorded which). CDR3 sequence: CASSFRLTGAGIGYTF. CDR3 DNA sequence: TGTGCCAGCAGCTTCCGGTTAACAGGGGCTGGGATCGGCTACACCTTC.